A selection of T cell receptor beta chains follows, all from one sample in a study of cytomegalovirus exposure and HLA in healthy donors. Libraries were prepared by immunoSEQ multiplex PCR; TCRdb keeps only in-frame clonotypes and omits some of them. This sample has 90,000 to 150,000 clones; nearly 65% occur once, and the top ten carry more than 8%. The sequencing sample was made of PBMCs. These receptors were taken from a man aged 40-50 years in good health and CMV-seropositive. The CDR3 runs from the conserved cysteine through the conserved F or W. D genes are given only for firm matches. Clone size is stated in some rows and not others, as once, few, many or a class when expanded.

V gene: TRBV29-1; D gene: NA; clone size: once; J gene: TRBJ2-7; CDR3 protein: CSVDRGNHEQYF; CDR3 DNA: TGCAGCGTTGACCGCGGGAACCACGAGCAGTACTTC
V gene: TRBV7-3; D gene: TRBD1; clone size: NA; J gene: TRBJ2-1; CDR3 protein: CASSAGTGYNEQFF; CDR3 DNA: TGTGCCAGCAGTGCCGGGACAGGTTACAATGAGCAGTTCTTC
V gene: TRBV7-2; D gene: NA; clone size: NA; J gene: TRBJ2-3; CDR3 protein: CASSPGLYTDTQYF; CDR3 DNA: TGTGCCAGCAGCCCCGGACTTTACACAGATACGCAGTATTTT
V gene: TRBV6-4; D gene: NA; clone size: many; J gene: TRBJ2-1; CDR3 protein: CASSDSSGSYNEQFF; CDR3 DNA: TGTGCCAGCAGTGACTCGAGCGGCTCCTACAATGAGCAGTTCTTC
V gene: TRBV12-5; D gene: TRBD2; clone size: NA; J gene: TRBJ2-3; CDR3 protein: CASAKGASGGSTQYF; CDR3 DNA: TGTGCTAGTGCAAAGGGGGCTAGCGGGGGAAGCACGCAGTATTTT
V gene: TRBV28; D gene: NA; clone size: once; J gene: TRBJ1-1; CDR3 protein: CASRGSGTLNTEAFF; CDR3 DNA: TGTGCCAGCAGGGGTTCCGGGACACTTAACACTGAAGCTTTCTTT
V gene: TRBV6-5; D gene: NA; clone size: few; J gene: TRBJ2-7; CDR3 protein: CASSYGRSSYEQYF; CDR3 DNA: TGTGCCAGCAGTTATGGGCGTAGCTCCTACGAGCAGTACTTC
V gene: TRBV12-5; D gene: TRBD1; clone size: NA; J gene: TRBJ1-4; CDR3 protein: CASGSFRGLFDEKLFF; CDR3 DNA: TGTGCTAGTGGCTCCTTCAGGGGGCTGTTTGATGAAAAACTGTTTTTT
V gene: TRBV4-2; D gene: NA; clone size: NA; J gene: TRBJ1-1; CDR3 protein: CASSQEVRNPAAFF; CDR3 DNA: TGTGCCAGCAGCCAAGAGGTGAGGAACCCGGCGGCTTTCTTT
V gene: TRBV28; D gene: NA; clone size: few; J gene: TRBJ2-5; CDR3 protein: CASSTRGVKETQYF; CDR3 DNA: TGTGCCAGCAGTACACGGGGTGTAAAAGAGACCCAGTACTTC
V gene: TRBV10-3; D gene: NA; clone size: NA; J gene: TRBJ2-4; CDR3 protein: CAISEAGNIPTKNIQYF; CDR3 DNA: TGTGCCATCAGTGAGGCAGGGAACATCCCTACAAAAAACATTCAGTACTTC
V gene: TRBV10-1; D gene: TRBD1; clone size: NA; J gene: TRBJ2-7; CDR3 protein: CASSSRQGAGEQYF; CDR3 DNA: TGCGCCAGCAGCTCACGACAGGGGGCAGGGGAGCAGTACTTC
V gene: TRBV4-2; D gene: TRBD2; clone size: NA; J gene: TRBJ2-1; CDR3 protein: CTSSRGLVAVGYNEQFF; CDR3 DNA: TGTACCAGCAGCCGTGGACTAGTGGCGGTAGGATACAATGAGCAGTTCTTC
V gene: TRBV10-3; D gene: TRBD1; clone size: NA; J gene: TRBJ1-2; CDR3 protein: CAISDGTVNYGYTF; CDR3 DNA: TGTGCCATCAGTGACGGGACAGTTAACTATGGCTACACCTTC
V gene: TRBV5-1; D gene: TRBD1; clone size: NA; J gene: TRBJ2-3; CDR3 protein: CASSWTGVQITDTQYF; CDR3 DNA: TGCGCCAGCAGCTGGACAGGGGTTCAAATTACAGATACGCAGTATTTT
V gene: TRBV5-1; D gene: TRBD1; clone size: few; J gene: TRBJ1-4; CDR3 protein: CASSLVGQVASDEKLFF; CDR3 DNA: TGCGCCAGCAGCTTGGTAGGACAGGTCGCCTCCGATGAAAAACTGTTTTTT